A single sample gave rise to the 27 T cell receptor beta chains below, sequenced in a study of beta chain features in type 1 diabetes. Expressed TCRB transcripts were sequenced because the entire RNA isolate underwent reverse transcription. Data came from immunoSEQ multiplex PCR; TCRdb stores just in-frame clones and leaves some out. This table has hundreds of thousands of clones, roughly 30% appearing once. The sequenced sample consisted of naive CD4+ T cells from blood. The origin of the receptors is a man aged 18 to 29 in good health.

The genes are TRBV10-3 and TRBJ2-1; D is unresolved. V was trimmed by 4 bases and J by 0 bases, leaving 13 bases between them. The CDR3 spans 16 residues. The germline CDR1 and CDR2 sequences are ENHRY and SYGVKD. The CDR3 region is CAISGTFDRSYNEQFF. The CDR3, as DNA: TGTGCCATCAGTGGCACGTTCGACCGCTCCTACAATGAGCAGTTCTTC.

The chain employs TRBV29-1 and TRBJ1-1, with 8 nucleotides matching TRBD1. CDR1 and CDR2 (germline): SQVTM, ANQGSEA. The CDR3 runs 14 residues. The V segment lost 6 bases and the J segment 5 bases; nucleotides outside the gene matches: 11. The CDR3 nucleotides are TGCAGCGTGGCGCTGACAGGGGTTAAGACTGAAGCTTTCTTT. Translation gives CSVALTGVKTEAFF.

The V gene is TRBV7-3, the J gene TRBJ2-7; 7 bases map to TRBD2. The CDR3 sequence is 17 residues long. CDR1 and CDR2 (germline): SGHTA, FQGTGA. Germline trimming cut 1 base from V and 0 bases from J; bases unmatched to any gene: 9. For the CDR3, the DNA is TGTGCCAGCAGCTTAAGGCCCTCAGCGGGAAGCTCCTACGAGCAGTACTTC. It encodes CASSLRPSAGSSYEQYF.

The table lists this clone with a few counts. This sequence joins TRBV6-5 and TRBJ2-1; 9 bases map to TRBD2. V was clipped by 6 bases and J by 6 bases; unmatched bases: 3. From germline, CDR1 is MNHEY and CDR2 SVGAGI. The CDR3 consists of 13 residues. The chain's CDR3 is CASRGTSPNEQFF. CDR3 bases: TGTGCCAGCAGAGGGACTAGCCCCAATGAGCAGTTCTTC.

This clone was counted a few times. The chain is built from TRBV19 and TRBJ2-2; a possible D gene is TRBD2 (5 bases). In germline, CDR1 is LNHDA, CDR2 SQIVND (reference sequence). This CDR3 contains 15 residues. Trimming shortened V by 7 bases and J by 5 bases, and 17 bases separated the two germline ends. DNA for the CDR3: TGTGCCAGTATCCGCCGGGGAGCTTTTACCGGGGAGCTGTTTTTT. The encoded protein is CASIRRGAFTGELFF.

J is TRBJ2-7 and V is TRBV2; possible D gene TRBD1, 6 bases. The ends were cut back, 5 bases at V and 0 bases at J, with 17 bases in the middle. Germline V gene lookup returns CDR1 SNHLY and CDR2 FYNNEI. This CDR3 has 16 residues. The DNA of the CDR3 is TGTGCCAGCAGTCCTTCGTGGGACATCAGCTCCTACGAGCAGTACTTC. Protein: CASSPSWDISSYEQYF.

V is TRBV25-1 and J is TRBJ1-1; D gene ambiguous. The germline CDR1 and CDR2 sequences are MGHDK and SYGVNS. V lost 6 bases, J lost 9 bases, and 17 bases lay in between. This CDR3 has 13 residues. CDR3 residues: CASSRRQYDQAFF. CDR3 sequence (DNA): TGTGCCAGCAGCCGGCGGCAGTACGACCAAGCTTTCTTT.

This clone was seen only a few times. The chain couples TRBV29-1 to TRBJ1-5; D uncertain. V was cut by 4 bases and J by 0 bases, with 7 bases left in between. Per germline, CDR1 SQVTM and CDR2 ANQGSEA. The CDR3 consists of 13 residues. CDR3: CSVATYSNQPQHF. The CDR3 nucleotides read TGCAGCGTTGCGACTTATAGCAATCAGCCCCAGCATTTT.

The chain carries TRBV28 and TRBJ2-7; 10 nucleotides agree with TRBD2. The J segment lost 4 bases and the V segment lost 6 bases, leaving 6 bases of the junction unmatched. The CDR3 is 14 amino acids. In germline, CDR1 is MDHEN, CDR2 SYDVKM. The CDR3 nucleotides are TGTGCCAGCAGAGCTAGCGGGAGCCGGTACGAGCAGTACTTC. Its translation is CASRASGSRYEQYF.

The table lists this clone with a count of one. Other DNA sequences in this sample translate to the same CDR3. The chain links TRBV30 to TRBJ1-5; the D gene is possibly TRBD1 (6 bases). V lost 3 bases and J lost 0, with 9 bases in between. The CDR3 has 14 amino acids. Germline assignment: CDR1 GTSNPN and CDR2 SVGIG (reference sequence). CDR3 nucleotide sequence: TGTGCCTGGAGCGGGACACTTAGCAATCAGCCCCAGCATTTT. Its translation is CAWSGTLSNQPQHF.

CDR3 protein: CASRGRQERETQYF. DNA of the CDR3: TGTGCCAGCAGGGGGAGACAGGAGCGAGAGACCCAGTACTTC. The chain joins TRBV28 to TRBJ2-5; TRBD1 is a possible D gene (6 bases). The CDR3 is 14 residues long. V was shortened by 6 bases and J by 4 bases, with 15 bases between the two germline ends. Germline assignment: CDR1 MDHEN and CDR2 SYDVKM.

V is TRBV20-1 and J is TRBJ2-7; tentative D call: TRBD1 (6 bases). Germline V gives CDR1 DFQATT, CDR2 SNEGSKA (reference sequence). The CDR3 consists of 11 residues. V lost 6 bases, J lost 6 bases, and 12 bases lay in between. CDR3 region: CSAYRVGEQYF. CDR3 coding DNA: TGCAGTGCCTACAGGGTAGGCGAGCAGTACTTC.

The chain joins TRBV29-1 to TRBJ2-7; 12 nucleotides line up with TRBD2. Germline V gives CDR1 SQVTM, CDR2 ANQGSEA. The CDR3 has 14 amino acids. The ends lost 0 bases at V and 4 bases at J; junction bases unmatched: 1. The CDR3 region has the DNA TGCAGCGTTGAAGAGCTAGCGGGAGGGTACGAGCAGTACTTC. Translating gives CSVEELAGGYEQYF.

The chain links TRBV30 to TRBJ1-1, with 8 bases matching TRBD1. This CDR3 is built from 13 residues. J was trimmed by 5 bases and V by 5 bases; bases with no gene match: 7. The germline gives CDR1 GTSNPN, CDR2 SVGIG (reference sequence). CDR3 in amino acids: CAWGLDRGTEAFF. CDR3 coding DNA: TGTGCCTGGGGTCTCGACAGGGGTACTGAAGCTTTCTTT. The full variable domain, in which reference TRBV30 and TRBJ1-1 provide the parts outside the CDR3, is SQTIHQWPATLVQPVGSPLSLECTVEGTSNPNLYWYRQAAGRGLQLLFYSVGIGQISSEVPQNLSASRPQDRQFILSSKKLLLSDSGFYLCAWGLDRGTEAFFGQGTRLTVV.

A few counts support this clone. V is TRBV6-1 and J is TRBJ1-1, with unresolved D. Germline CDR1 MNHNS, CDR2 SASEGT. Trimming left V 6 bases short and J 1 base short, with 9 bases between. CDR3 length: 13 residues. In DNA form, the CDR3 reads TGTGCCAGCAGGATGCAGGAGAACACTGAAGCTTTCTTT. This gives the protein CASRMQENTEAFF.

This clone was observed a few times. This chain connects TRBV7-9 to TRBJ2-6; D gene ambiguous. Trimming stripped 3 bases from V and 1 base from J, with 1 base between. Germline V gene sequence: CDR1 SEHNR, CDR2 FQNEAQ (reference sequence). The CDR3 is 13 amino acids. CDR3 sequence: CASSFSGANVLTF. In DNA, the CDR3 is TGTGCCAGCAGCTTTTCTGGGGCCAACGTCCTGACTTTC.

This clone was seen only a few times. The gene calls are TRBV7-2 and TRBJ1-1; D is uncertain. This CDR3 has 13 amino acids. Germline-derived CDR1 and CDR2 are SGHTA and FQGNSA. Between the trimmed V and J ends, which lost 1 base and 10 bases, there was a span of 13 bases. CDR3 loop: CASSLGPRASAFF. CDR3 coding DNA: TGTGCCAGCAGCTTAGGGCCGCGGGCGTCAGCTTTCTTT.

J is TRBJ1-1 and V is TRBV27; D may be TRBD1 (5 bases). CDR1 is MNHEY, CDR2 SMNVEV, per germline (reference sequence). This CDR3 contains 15 residues. With 6 bases removed from V and 3 bases from J, the gap between germline ends came to 17 bases. The CDR3: CASSPLRWGDTEAFF. Written as DNA, the CDR3 is TGTGCCAGCAGCCCACTTCGGTGGGGGGACACTGAAGCTTTCTTT.

This chain links TRBV30 with TRBJ2-2; 14 positions match TRBD2. The CDR3 has 17 amino acids. CDR1 and CDR2 (germline): GTSNPN, SVGIG (reference sequence). J gave up 2 bases and V 3 bases, and 5 bases lay outside the gene matches. The CDR3 reads CAWRGTSGSRNTGELFF. The CDR3 bases are TGTGCCTGGAGGGGGACTAGCGGGAGCCGAAACACCGGGGAGCTGTTTTTT.

Only a few counts were recorded for this clone. This chain links TRBV29-1 with TRBJ2-2; 14 nucleotides line up with TRBD2. The CDR3 length is 14 residues. From germline, CDR1 is SQVTM and CDR2 ANQGSEA. V gave up 7 bases and J gave up 4 bases; unmatched junction bases: 2. The CDR3 protein is CSAGTSGGTGELFF. The DNA of the CDR3 is TGCAGCGCCGGGACTAGCGGGGGCACCGGGGAGCTGTTTTTT.

This clone appeared a few times. This chain connects TRBV1 to TRBJ2-1; no check of the table's D call, TRBD2, against the DNA was made. TRBV1 is marked as a pseudogene. The CDR3 is 12 amino acids. CDR3 sequence: CTRLVYYNEQFF. The CDR3 DNA reads as TGCACCAGACTAGTTTACTACAATGAGCAGTTCTTC.

The V call is TRBV29-1, the J call TRBJ2-2, with 13 nucleotides matching TRBD2. The CDR3 consists of 16 residues. Unmatched junction bases numbered 4, after V lost 3 bases and J lost 3 bases. Looked up from germline, CDR1 is SQVTM and CDR2 is ANQGSEA. CDR3 nucleotides: TGCAGCGTTGAGGCTACTAGCGGGAGGGACACCGGGGAGCTGTTTTTT. This encodes CSVEATSGRDTGELFF.

V and J are TRBV5-1 and TRBJ2-5; 9 bases agree with TRBD1. Trimming removed 1 base from V and 4 bases from J; junction bases left unmatched: 8. Per the germline V gene, CDR1 is SGHRS and CDR2 is YFSETQ. The CDR3 loop spans 16 amino acids. The CDR3 spells CASSLPGQGASETQYF. The CDR3 DNA is TGCGCCAGCAGCTTGCCGGGACAGGGAGCGTCAGAGACCCAGTACTTC.

The chain uses TRBV5-6 and TRBJ2-3; no firm D call. The length of the CDR3 is 15 residues. V lost 0 bases, J lost 4 bases, and 12 bases lay in between. Germline loops: CDR1 SGHDT, CDR2 YYEEEE. The CDR3 nucleotides read TGTGCCAGCAGCTTGGCGCCTAGTCACGCAGATACGCAGTATTTT. Protein product: CASSLAPSHADTQYF. The full variable domain, rest sourced from reference TRBV5-6 and TRBJ2-3, is DAGVTQSPTHLIKTRGQQVTLRCSPKSGHDTVSWYQQALGQGPQFIFQYYEEEERQRGNFPDRFSGHQFPNYSSELNVNALLLGDSALYLCASSLAPSHADTQYFGPGTRLTVL.

This clone was picked up a small number of times. The rearrangement uses TRBV4-3 and TRBJ2-6; D might be TRBD1 (6 bases). In germline, CDR1 is LGHNA, CDR2 YSLEER. The V end lost 0 bases, the J end lost 12 bases, and 12 bases lay between the germline ends. The CDR3 length is 14 residues. The CDR3 region is CASSQDLGTRVLTF. The CDR3 nucleotides are TGCGCCAGCAGCCAAGATCTAGGGACACGCGTCCTGACTTTC.

The V call is TRBV5-1, the J call TRBJ2-5; D is undetermined. The ends were cut back, 3 bases at V and 2 bases at J, with 8 bases in the middle. Germline assignment: CDR1 SGHRS and CDR2 YFSETQ. This CDR3 region has 13 residues. The CDR3 protein is CASSWRAQETQYF. The DNA for the CDR3 is TGCGCCAGCAGCTGGAGAGCTCAAGAGACCCAGTACTTC.

This chain connects TRBV9 to TRBJ1-5; 7 bases line up with TRBD1. In germline, CDR1 is SGDLS, CDR2 YYNGEE. This CDR3 region has 14 residues. The V and J ends lost 3 bases and 7 bases, in that order; junction bases with no gene match: 7. The CDR3 DNA reads as TGTGCCAGCAGCGCCGACAGGGTAGAGCAGCCCCAGCATTTT. Protein sequence: CASSADRVEQPQHF.